The 19 T cell receptor beta chains below were found in one sample sequenced in a study of CD8 T cells in Susac syndrome. With random hexamers, reverse transcription was performed on about 0.5 to 1 ug of RNA. TCRdb redid the calling of the immunoSEQ multiplex PCR reads with MiXCR, one entry per CDR3 protein. This sample has 95,000 to 150,000 distinct CDR3 sequences; just over 95% occur once, and the top ten carry about 0.13%. Sequencing was carried out using CD4+ T cells from PBMCs. The receptors shown here come from a human donor with Susac syndrome.

The J gene is TRBJ2-7, the V gene TRBV15; weak D call: TRBD1 (5 bases). This CDR3 is 14 amino acids long. CDR1 LNHNV and CDR2 YYDKDF come from the germline V gene (reference sequence). Trimming took 1 base from V and 0 from J, leaving 7 bases between them. For the CDR3, the DNA is TGTGCCACCAGCAGAGGGGGCGGCTCCTACGAGCAGTACTTC. Its protein product is CATSRGGGSYEQYF.

The chain employs TRBV29-1 and TRBJ2-7; TRBD2 is a possible D gene (7 bases). The CDR3 has 14 residues. CDR1 is SQVTM and CDR2 is ANQGSEA in the germline V gene. The ends were cut back, 6 bases at V and 3 bases at J, with 18 bases in the middle. Here the CDR3 DNA reads TGCAGCGTCCTCCCCGGGGGGCGCGGCTACGAGCAGTACTTC. Amino acid sequence: CSVLPGGRGYEQYF.

The rearrangement links TRBV20-1 to TRBJ1-5; the D gene is possibly TRBD1 (6 bases). Germline lookup yields CDR1 DFQATT and CDR2 SNEGSKA (reference sequence). The CDR3 contains 13 residues. The V end was cut by 1 base, the J end by 5 bases, with 9 bases between. The DNA for the CDR3 is TGCAGTGCTAGAGTACAGGGCGATCAGCCCCAGCATTTT. Its protein is CSARVQGDQPQHF.

This chain joins TRBV29-1 and TRBJ2-3; D is possibly TRBD1 (6 bases). Germline CDR1 and CDR2: SQVTM and ANQGSEA. The CDR3 totals 15 residues. The V end lost 6 bases, the J end lost 2 bases, and 18 bases lay between the germline ends. CDR3 in DNA: TGCAGCGTCGACTTGGACAGTAAGCACACAGATACGCAGTATTTT. Protein product: CSVDLDSKHTDTQYF.

The J gene is TRBJ2-5, the V gene TRBV4-3; D might be TRBD2 (6 bases). The CDR3 sequence is 15 residues long. Germline V CDR1 and CDR2: LGHNA, YSLEER. Trimming shortened V by 1 base and J by 0 bases, and 9 bases separated the two germline ends. The CDR3 here is CASSQVGGNQETQYF. CDR3 DNA sequence: TGCGCCAGCAGCCAAGTTGGGGGGAACCAAGAGACCCAGTACTTC.

The V gene is TRBV6-5, the J gene TRBJ1-5; D not resolved. Per the germline V gene, CDR1 is MNHEY and CDR2 is SVGAGI. Trimming stripped 8 bases from V and 0 bases from J, with 14 bases between. The CDR3 extends over 15 amino acids. CDR3: CASSPYGYSNQPQHF. Written as DNA, the CDR3 is TGTGCCAGCTCCCCCTATGGCTATAGCAATCAGCCCCAGCATTTT.

The chain carries TRBV20-1 and TRBJ1-1, with TRBD1 as a possible D gene (6 bases). Germline V gives CDR1 DFQATT, CDR2 SNEGSKA (reference sequence). This CDR3 is built from 15 residues. Trimming stripped 0 bases from V and 1 base from J, with 12 bases between. Here the CDR3 DNA reads TGCAGTGCTAGAGAAGGCTGGGGGGCGAACACTGAAGCTTTCTTT. It yields the protein CSAREGWGANTEAFF.

The chain recombines TRBV20-1 with TRBJ2-7, with a possible D match to TRBD1 (5 bases). V lost 1 base and J 3 bases, leaving 13 bases between the germline ends. Germline lookup yields CDR1 DFQATT and CDR2 SNEGSKA (reference sequence). The CDR3 is 14 residues long. CDR3 sequence (DNA): TGCAGTGCTAGAGGTGGGGCCGCCGTCTACGAGCAGTACTTC. This sequence encodes CSARGGAAVYEQYF.

The chain carries TRBV29-1 and TRBJ2-5, with a tentative D call TRBD2 (6 bases). V was cut by 4 bases and J by 5 bases, with 17 bases left in between. Germline CDR1 and CDR2: SQVTM and ANQGSEA. The CDR3 runs to 14 residues. CDR3: CSVASWRDRETQYF. CDR3 DNA sequence: TGCAGCGTTGCCTCTTGGCGGGATCGCGAGACCCAGTACTTC.

The gene calls are TRBV29-1 and TRBJ2-5; 10 bases line up with TRBD2. The CDR3 consists of 14 residues. The ends lost 6 bases at V and 4 bases at J; junction bases unmatched: 8. Germline V gene data show CDR1 as SQVTM and CDR2 as ANQGSEA. Written as DNA, the CDR3 is TGCAGCGTGCCCCCTAGCGGGGGTCGAGAGACCCAGTACTTC. This translates into CSVPPSGGRETQYF.

The chain employs TRBV18 and TRBJ1-1; maybe TRBD1 (5 bases). Per germline, CDR1 KGHSH and CDR2 LQKENI. The V and J ends lost 3 bases and 0 bases respectively, with 11 bases between them. The CDR3 is made up of 15 amino acids. The CDR3 nucleotides read TGTGCCAGCTCACCCACGGGGGGGATGAACACTGAAGCTTTCTTT. Its protein product is CASSPTGGMNTEAFF.

The chain joins TRBV3-1 to TRBJ1-1; D is unclear. The germline gives CDR1 LGHDT, CDR2 YNNKEL (reference sequence). V shed 7 bases and J shed 1 base, with 10 bases lying between them. This CDR3 has 13 residues. CDR3 nucleotides: TGTGCCAGCACCCGGGAGGGGAACACTGAAGCTTTCTTT. Its translation is CASTREGNTEAFF.

The chain links TRBV29-1 to TRBJ2-4; 7 bases are shared with TRBD2. CDR3 length equals 15 residues. Germline V gene sequence: CDR1 SQVTM, CDR2 ANQGSEA. With V trimmed by 8 bases and J by 0 bases, 10 bases remained unmatched. The CDR3 DNA reads as TGCAGCACCTGGAGGGAGGGGATAGCCAAAAACATTCAGTACTTC. It is translated as CSTWREGIAKNIQYF.

This clonotype has just one count. V is TRBV7-8 and J is TRBJ2-5; D perhaps matches TRBD1 (6 bases). Trimming shortened V by 5 bases and J by 1 base, and 14 bases separated the two germline ends. This CDR3 has 15 amino acids. Germline V gives CDR1 SGHVS, CDR2 FQNEAQ. The CDR3 nucleotides read TGTGCCAGCAGCCGCATAGGGGACATCCAAGAGACCCAGTACTTC. Protein product: CASSRIGDIQETQYF. The complete variable domain, with remaining parts taken from reference TRBV7-8 and TRBJ2-5, reads GAGVSQSPRYKVAKRGQDVALRCDPISGHVSLFWYQQALGQGPEFLTYFQNEAQLDKSGLPSDRFFAERPEGSVSTLKIQRTQQEDSAVYLCASSRIGDIQETQYFGPGTRLLVL.

The chain links TRBV20-1 to TRBJ2-5; perhaps TRBD1 as D (6 bases). The CDR3 totals 11 residues. CDR1 and CDR2 (germline): DFQATT, SNEGSKA (reference sequence). Trimming stripped 8 bases from V and 5 bases from J, with 12 bases between. CDR3 in DNA: TGCAGTTCGACGCAGGGGGAGACCCAGTACTTC. Translating gives CSSTQGETQYF.

V usage is TRBV9 and J usage is TRBJ2-5; D not resolved. The germline CDR1 and CDR2 sequences are SGDLS and YYNGEE. V gave up 4 bases and J gave up 7 bases, with 11 bases separating them. This CDR3 region has 12 residues. As DNA, the CDR3 is TGTGCCAGCAGCCTCCCCAGTGGGACCCAGTACTTC. Translation gives CASSLPSGTQYF.

V is TRBV7-9 and J is TRBJ2-5; TRBD2 agrees at 13 bases. The CDR3 extends over 16 amino acids. V trimming: 0 bases; J trimming: 2 bases; junction bases outside the gene matches: 0. The germline gives CDR1 SEHNR, CDR2 FQNEAQ (reference sequence). The CDR3 DNA sequence: TGTGCCAGCAGCTTAGCGGGACTAGCGGGACAAGAGACCCAGTACTTC. This encodes CASSLAGLAGQETQYF.

The rearrangement uses TRBV30 and TRBJ2-7, with D maybe TRBD2 (5 bases). The length of the CDR3 is 13 residues. Per the germline V gene, CDR1 is GTSNPN and CDR2 is SVGIG (reference sequence). The V gene lost 2 bases and the J gene lost 4 bases, with 12 bases spanning the gap. In DNA form, the CDR3 reads TGTGCCTGGAGTCGGGGATCCCTGTACGAGCAGTACTTC. Translation: CAWSRGSLYEQYF.

V gene TRBV30 combines with J gene TRBJ1-5; no definite D call. The CDR3 runs to 15 residues. V was trimmed by 0 bases and J by 3 bases, leaving 12 bases between them. Germline V gene lookup returns CDR1 GTSNPN and CDR2 SVGIG (reference sequence). The CDR3 is CAWSVGRQPNQPQHF. In nucleotides, the CDR3 is TGTGCCTGGAGTGTAGGGCGGCAGCCCAATCAGCCCCAGCATTTT.